This T cell receptor (beta chain) was obtained from a study of blood T cells in healthy people across ages. Findings of the study overall: While age rose, TCR beta diversity per million T cells dropped in a roughly linear way. Long-lived donors exceeded aged donors in naive CD4+ cells and diversity.

A second PCR, run for about 6 to 11 cycles, used a sample-barcoded 5' primer plus a J-beta primer mix. Through a template-switch adaptor with 12 random nucleotides, each cDNA molecule received a tag. TCRdb independently ran MiXCR on the 5' RACE reads; one entry per CDR3 protein. The sample carries more than 550,000 distinct CDR3 sequences, approximately 22% recorded once. Researchers report isolating at least 6.5 million PBMCs per sample. This clonotype has more than one count but fewer than ten. What it binds is unknown. The CDR3 loop spans 14 amino acids. From germline, CDR1 is SEHNR and CDR2 FQNEAQ (reference sequence). The germline V and J ends were trimmed by 1 base and 3 bases, with 10 bases remaining between them.

Sequencing used blood. This sequence joins TRBV7-9 and TRBJ2-7; D uncertain. This TCR came from a man between 70 and 80 years old in good health. The CDR3 DNA reads TGTGCCAGCAGCTTAGGAGCCTTACTCTACGAGCAGTACTTC. Protein product: CASSLGALLYEQYF.